These 24 T cell receptor beta chains share one sample of origin, sequenced in a study of blood T cell repertoires in COVID-19 (dated by TCRdb to 2018 to 2021). The method was the immunoSEQ multiplex PCR assay. The table was pulled from immuneACCESS by TCRdb, which kept in-frame rearrangements only. Such tables lose some clones; where checked, under half of the loss comes from unresolved V genes, and the rest has no known cause. The sample contains 130,000 or so clones, about 91% of them found a single time. The leading ten clones occupy 1.5% to 1.7% of the sample. Sequencing input: peripheral blood. The receptors stem from a woman aged 55 to 70 with acute or convalescent COVID-19.

The rearrangement joins TRBV27 to TRBJ2-7, with 9 positions matching TRBD1. This CDR3 is built from 14 residues. Germline assignment: CDR1 MNHEY and CDR2 SMNVEV (reference sequence). J gave up 2 bases and V 7 bases, and 6 bases lay outside the gene matches. CDR3 protein: CASTPGQGPYEQYF. Written as DNA, the CDR3 is TGTGCCAGCACGCCGGGACAGGGACCCTACGAGCAGTACTTC.

This sequence joins TRBV5-6 and TRBJ2-1; D is unresolved. The germline CDR1 and CDR2 sequences are SGHDT and YYEEEE. The CDR3 consists of 14 residues. The V end lost 2 bases, the J end lost 7 bases, and 13 bases lay between the germline ends. CDR3 sequence: CASSFPSRSNEQFF. DNA of the CDR3: TGTGCCAGCAGCTTCCCGAGCCGGTCTAATGAGCAGTTCTTC.

This clone was counted only a few times. This chain joins TRBV5-1 and TRBJ2-7; 10 positions agree with TRBD1. This CDR3 has 15 amino acids. Germline loops: CDR1 SGHRS, CDR2 YFSETQ. After removal of 4 bases from V and 7 bases from J, the junction contained 11 bases not matched to a gene. CDR3 DNA: TGCGCCAGCAGCGTGAGGGACAGGGGTTCTCCTGAGCAGTACTTC. Its translation is CASSVRDRGSPEQYF.

The DNA of the CDR3 is TGTGCCATCAGTGAGCAGGAACAGGGCGTGTACGAGCAGTACTTC. It yields the protein CAISEQEQGVYEQYF. J is TRBJ2-7 and V is TRBV10-3, with D perhaps TRBD1 (6 bases). Germline CDR1 and CDR2: ENHRY and SYGVKD. With 2 bases removed from V and 4 bases from J, the gap between germline ends came to 15 bases. The CDR3 is 15 residues long.

This chain's CDR3 is CASSYRHGDTQYF. In DNA, the CDR3 is TGTGCCAGCAGCTACCGACATGGGGATACGCAGTATTTT. The chain carries TRBV5-4 and TRBJ2-3; D unclear. Germline V gene sequence: CDR1 SGHNT, CDR2 YYREEE (reference sequence). V dropped 3 bases and J dropped 6 bases, with 11 bases sitting between them. This CDR3 is built from 13 residues. The full variable domain, rest sourced from reference TRBV5-4 and TRBJ2-3, is ETGVTQSPTHLIKTRGQQVTLRCSSQSGHNTVSWYQQALGQGPQFIFQYYREEENGRGNFPPRFSGLQFPNYSSELNVNALELDDSALYLCASSYRHGDTQYFGPGTRLTVL.

The genes are TRBV5-1 and TRBJ1-5; maybe TRBD1 (5 bases). CDR1 and CDR2 (germline): SGHRS, YFSETQ. There are 15 residues in the CDR3. V was clipped by 0 bases and J by 2 bases, with 9 bases between them. Here the CDR3 DNA reads TGCGCCAGCAGCTTGGAGGGGATTGGCAATCAGCCCCAGCATTTT. Its translation is CASSLEGIGNQPQHF.

The rearrangement links TRBV2 to TRBJ1-5; 10 bases line up with TRBD1. The CDR3 is 17 residues long. Germline CDR1 and CDR2: SNHLY and FYNNEI. V trimming: 6 bases; J trimming: 4 bases; junction bases outside the gene matches: 12. The CDR3 DNA sequence: TGTGCCAGCAGGACCGGGACAGGGGCCGCATGGAATCAGCCCCAGCATTTT. Translation gives CASRTGTGAAWNQPQHF.

This clone was found once. The J gene is TRBJ1-5, the V gene TRBV19, with no clear D. Germline V gives CDR1 LNHDA, CDR2 SQIVND (reference sequence). The CDR3 sequence is 13 residues long. Trimming removed 5 bases at V and 5 bases at J, with 10 bases between. The chain's CDR3 is CASSVGRDQPQHF. The CDR3 DNA follows: TGTGCCAGTAGTGTTGGGCGGGATCAGCCCCAGCATTTT.

This chain links TRBV5-6 with TRBJ2-5; possibly TRBD1 for D (6 bases). Germline CDR1 and CDR2: SGHDT and YYEEEE. With 4 bases removed from V and 4 bases from J, the gap between germline ends came to 17 bases. The CDR3 is made up of 15 amino acids. DNA for the CDR3: TGTGCCAGCAGCCCCAGGGACACCTTAGGAGAGACCCAGTACTTC. Translating gives CASSPRDTLGETQYF.

The V call is TRBV28, the J call TRBJ2-1; TRBD1 agrees at 7 bases. CDR3 length: 14 amino acids. CDR1 and CDR2 (germline): MDHEN, SYDVKM. V lost 6 bases and J lost 7; bases outside the gene matches: 9. CDR3 region: CASRSGTALNEQFF. CDR3 DNA sequence: TGTGCCAGCAGGTCCGGGACAGCTTTGAATGAGCAGTTCTTC.

The chain has TRBV4-3 and TRBJ1-1; the D gene is possibly TRBD1 (5 bases). Trimming took off 2 bases at V and 3 bases at J, with 13 bases between the two ends. This CDR3 region has 15 residues. Germline-derived CDR1 and CDR2 are LGHNA and YSLEER. CDR3: CASSQLLKGDTEAFF. The CDR3, as DNA: TGCGCCAGCAGCCAACTCTTAAAAGGGGACACTGAAGCTTTCTTT.

The rearrangement links TRBV5-6 to TRBJ2-7; 7 positions match TRBD1. V lost 0 bases to trimming and J lost 0 bases; unmatched junction nucleotides: 3. Germline values: CDR1 SGHDT, CDR2 YYEEEE. The CDR3 runs 15 residues. The CDR3 region has the DNA TGTGCCAGCAGCTTGGTCGCAGGGGGCTCCTACGAGCAGTACTTC. The encoded protein is CASSLVAGGSYEQYF.

The CDR3 loop reads CASSRTGEGGEKLFF. Here the CDR3 DNA reads TGTGCCAGCAGCCGCACAGGGGAAGGAGGTGAAAAACTGTTTTTT. This sequence joins TRBV6-5 and TRBJ1-4, with 7 bases matching TRBD1. V trimming: 6 bases; J trimming: 7 bases; junction bases outside the gene matches: 11. CDR1 and CDR2 from the germline V gene are MNHEY and SVGAGI. The CDR3 is 15 amino acids.

This clone was detected once. The chain employs TRBV28 and TRBJ1-4; D not resolved. Trimming pared 6 bases from V and 11 bases from J, leaving 19 bases between. CDR1 is MDHEN, CDR2 SYDVKM, per germline. The length of the CDR3 is 14 residues. The DNA for the CDR3 is TGTGCCAGCAGCCCCCTTAGTCATTTCGAGAAACTGTTTTTT. Translation gives CASSPLSHFEKLFF.

The rearrangement uses TRBV4-2 and TRBJ2-2; TRBD2 matches 7 bases. J lost 4 bases, V lost 0 bases, and 5 bases had no gene match. Germline V CDR1 and CDR2: LGHNA, YNFKEQ. The CDR3 is 16 residues long. CDR3 sequence reads: CASSQETGGGTGELFF. CDR3 sequence (DNA): TGTGCCAGCAGCCAAGAGACGGGCGGGGGCACCGGGGAGCTGTTTTTT.

CDR3 sequence reads: CASRPTGGTEAFF. CDR3 nucleotides: TGTGCCAGCAGACCCACGGGAGGGACTGAAGCTTTCTTT. This chain links TRBV11-2 with TRBJ1-1; D is unresolved. The CDR3 extends over 13 amino acids. Trimming removed 6 bases at V and 5 bases at J, with 13 bases between. Germline V lookup: CDR1 SGHAT, CDR2 FQNNGV.

This chain links TRBV24-1 with TRBJ1-1, with 9 bases lining up with TRBD1. The CDR3 runs 15 residues. Per germline, CDR1 KGHDR and CDR2 SFDVKD. The V gene end was trimmed by 5 bases and the J gene end by 3 bases; junction bases not matched to a gene: 6. CDR3 sequence (DNA): TGTGCCACCAGTGCCCCCGGACAGGGGTACACTGAAGCTTTCTTT. It yields the protein CATSAPGQGYTEAFF.

This clone was detected once. The J gene is TRBJ1-3, the V gene TRBV19; the match to TRBD1 covers 11 bases. The J segment lost 0 bases and the V segment lost 5 bases, leaving 3 bases of the junction unmatched. Looked up from germline, CDR1 is LNHDA and CDR2 is SQIVND (reference sequence). CDR3 length: 16 amino acids. The CDR3 sequence: CASSGQGAASGNTIYF. As DNA, the CDR3 is TGTGCCAGTAGTGGACAGGGGGCTGCCTCTGGAAACACCATATATTTT.

The chain recombines TRBV11-2 with TRBJ1-3; no reliable D call. Trimming pared 5 bases from V and 2 bases from J, leaving 7 bases between. The germline V gene has CDR1 SGHAT and CDR2 FQNNGV. This CDR3 has 13 residues. CDR3 DNA: TGTGCCAGCAGCCTGGGCCCTGGAAACACCATATATTTT. Protein product: CASSLGPGNTIYF. Drawing the rest from reference TRBV11-2 and TRBJ1-3, the complete variable domain is EAGVAQSPRYKIIEKRQSVAFWCNPISGHATLYWYQQILGQGPKLLIQFQNNGVVDDSQLPKDRFSAERLKGVDSTLKIQPAKLEDSAVYLCASSLGPGNTIYFGEGSWLTVV.

This chain links TRBV7-3 with TRBJ2-2; 10 positions agree with TRBD1. CDR3 length: 16 amino acids. The V gene's germline CDR1 is SGHTA and CDR2 FQGTGA. V was clipped by 6 bases and J by 7 bases; unmatched bases: 11. This CDR3 is CASSVLGDRGVGELFF. The CDR3 nucleotides are TGTGCCAGCAGTGTACTGGGGGACAGGGGTGTCGGGGAGCTGTTTTTT.

The chain carries TRBV6-5 and TRBJ2-1; D possibly corresponds to TRBD2 (6 bases). The V gene's germline CDR1 is MNHEY and CDR2 SVGAGI. This CDR3 is built from 16 residues. Trimming took 0 bases from V and 4 from J, leaving 13 bases between them. For the CDR3, the DNA is TGTGCCAGCAGTTACTCAGCCGGGACTCTTTACAATGAGCAGTTCTTC. This gives the protein CASSYSAGTLYNEQFF.

The chain recombines TRBV19 with TRBJ2-1; D unresolved. CDR1 and CDR2 from the germline V gene are LNHDA and SQIVND (reference sequence). The V end lost 4 bases, the J end lost 2 bases, and 6 bases lay between the germline ends. This CDR3 is 13 amino acids long. Written as DNA, the CDR3 is TGTGCCAGTAGTAGCGTGACCTACAATGAGCAGTTCTTC. Translation: CASSSVTYNEQFF.

Remarks on this clone: The conserved phenylalanine or tryptophan normally closing the CDR3 is absent here, so this likely arose from a read error. The limits of the CDR3 on the DNA are not certain, so only TCRdb's listed CDR3 is given. The rearrangement uses TRBV24-1 and TRBJ1-2; the table's TRBD1 call for D was not verified on the DNA. Both ends counted, the CDR3 spans 10 residues. Germline lookup yields CDR1 KGHDR and CDR2 SFDVKD. CDR3 region: CATSDLGTGG.

This clone was observed once. This chain uses TRBV5-5 with TRBJ2-7, with 7 bases matching TRBD1. The CDR3 spans 14 residues. The V segment lost 4 bases and the J segment 2 bases; nucleotides outside the gene matches: 6. Germline V gene data show CDR1 as SGHKS and CDR2 as YYEKEE (reference sequence). CDR3 nucleotides: TGTGCCAGCAGCGTCACAGGGGCAGCCTACGAGCAGTACTTC. Translating it yields CASSVTGAAYEQYF.